Below are 6 T cell receptor beta chains sequenced from a single sample in a study of T cell repertoires and HLA-DP antigens. Data came from immunoSEQ multiplex PCR; TCRdb stores just in-frame clones and leaves some out. The repertoire holds almost 90,000 clones, with roughly 86% as singletons. The antigens these receptors bind are not known. The material sequenced was CD4+ T cells from PBMCs. These receptors all stem from a man aged 50 or older in good health and CMV-seronegative.

The rearrangement joins TRBV5-4 to TRBJ2-3; D is uncertain. V was cut by 0 bases and J by 2 bases, with 10 bases left in between. This CDR3 spans 15 amino acids. Germline V gene lookup returns CDR1 SGHNT and CDR2 YYREEE (reference sequence). The CDR3 coding sequence is TGTGCCAGCAGCTTGGAGGGCAGCAACACAGATACGCAGTATTTT. It is translated as CASSLEGSNTDTQYF.

CDR3 protein: CASIGGRLDTGELFF. CDR3 sequence (DNA): TGTGCCAGCATAGGCGGGAGGCTCGACACCGGGGAGCTGTTTTTT. The chain carries TRBV11-2 and TRBJ2-2; the match to TRBD2 covers 8 bases. J was trimmed by 3 bases and V by 7 bases; bases with no gene match: 7. The CDR3 length is 15 residues. Germline V CDR1 and CDR2: SGHAT, FQNNGV. The entire variable domain, with the rest obtained from reference TRBV11-2 and TRBJ2-2, is as follows: EAGVAQSPRYKIIEKRQSVAFWCNPISGHATLYWYQQILGQGPKLLIQFQNNGVVDDSQLPKDRFSAERLKGVDSTLKIQPAKLEDSAVYLCASIGGRLDTGELFFGEGSRLTVL.

The V call is TRBV28, the J call TRBJ1-2; possibly TRBD1 for D (5 bases). This CDR3 has 14 residues. Trimming pared 1 base from V and 4 bases from J, leaving 10 bases between. Germline V gives CDR1 MDHEN, CDR2 SYDVKM. CDR3 nucleotides: TGTGCCAGCAGTTTATCCAGGGTCACCTATGGCTACACCTTC. Its protein is CASSLSRVTYGYTF.

The V gene is TRBV5-4, the J gene TRBJ2-5; weak D call: TRBD1 (6 bases). CDR3 size: 14 residues. The germline V gene encodes CDR1 SGHNT and CDR2 YYREEE (reference sequence). V lost 3 bases and J 5 bases, leaving 14 bases between the germline ends. CDR3 sequence: CASSWGLGEETQYF. The CDR3 DNA reads TGTGCCAGCAGCTGGGGGCTAGGGGAGGAGACCCAGTACTTC.

This clone was detected a few times. The chain couples TRBV25-1 to TRBJ2-3; D call uncertain. Germline-derived CDR1 and CDR2 are MGHDK and SYGVNS. V was trimmed by 0 bases and J by 4 bases, leaving 5 bases between them. The CDR3 runs to 13 residues. The CDR3 region has the DNA TGTGCCAGCAGTGAATATGGGGCAGATACGCAGTATTTT. This encodes CASSEYGADTQYF.

CDR3 sequence: CASRRGTGNQPQHF. CDR3 nucleotide sequence: TGTGCCAGCAGGCGCGGGACGGGAAATCAGCCCCAGCATTTT. This chain connects TRBV6-6 to TRBJ1-5, with a weak D call TRBD1 (5 bases). Trimming stripped 6 bases from V and 4 bases from J, with 13 bases between. The CDR3 runs to 14 residues. Germline-derived CDR1 and CDR2 are MNHNY and SVGAGI (reference sequence).